The sequence of this T cell receptor (beta chain) was determined in a study of PD-L1 blockade in urothelial cancer. Study context: It was at 3 weeks (second dose) and 6 weeks after treatment start that blood was analyzed. The study's findings and limits: Those with durable benefit had larger increases in tumor-associated blood clones at 3 weeks.

Time point indicated: peripheral blood 6 weeks after treatment start. TCRdb's copy holds only in-frame clones and misses some; the assay was immunoSEQ multiplex PCR. The profile shows tens of thousands of clones, roughly 84% of them singletons. This clone was found a few times. Its specificity is unknown. The sequenced sample was PBMCs, obtained around atezolizumab (anti-PD-L1) treatment. This clonotype was sampled from a man in his 70s with urothelial cancer.

The CDR3 here is CASSSRTGGYNEQFF. The DNA for the CDR3 is TGCGCCAGCAGCTCCCGGACAGGGGGCTACAATGAGCAGTTCTTC. This chain uses TRBV5-1 with TRBJ2-1, with TRBD1 matching 10 bases. Germline values: CDR1 SGHRS, CDR2 YFSETQ. Germline trimming cut 3 bases from V and 3 bases from J; bases unmatched to any gene: 3. This CDR3 spans 15 amino acids.